This T cell receptor (beta chain) emerged from a study of cytomegalovirus exposure and HLA in healthy donors. Per germline, CDR1 SGHRS and CDR2 YFSETQ. The CDR3 runs 18 residues. V lost 5 bases and J lost 4; bases outside the gene matches: 12. Generated by immunoSEQ multiplex PCR, the TCRdb table keeps only in-frame clones and is missing some. The repertoire holds roughly 330,000 clones, with about 85% as singletons. Study observations and caveats: The study labeled around 160 TCR beta chains cytomegalovirus-associated.

About this clone: The antigen is not known.

V usage is TRBV5-1 and J usage is TRBJ2-2, with TRBD2 identical over 12 bases. This TCR was recovered from a woman in her thirties in good health and CMV-seropositive. The sample was PBMCs. CDR3: CASRPTTSGRGGTGELFF. CDR3 sequence (DNA): TGCGCCAGCAGACCAACGACTAGCGGGAGAGGTGGCACCGGGGAGCTGTTTTTT. Full variable domain (rest looked up from reference TRBV5-1 and TRBJ2-2): KAGVTQTPRYLIKTRGQQVTLSCSPISGHRSVSWYQQTPGQGLQFLFEYFSETQRNKGNFPGRFSGRQFSNSRSEMNVSTLELGDSALYLCASRPTTSGRGGTGELFFGEGSRLTVL.